This T cell receptor (beta chain) was observed in a study of T-cell reconstitution after alpha-beta-depleted transplantation in children. This clonotype was seen a few times. Germline V gene data show CDR1 as DFQATT and CDR2 as SNEGSKA (reference sequence). J lost 7 bases, V lost 6 bases, and 4 bases had no gene match. CDR3 length: 11 amino acids. As it was prepared, the TCRbeta library received unique molecular identifiers. TCRdb reanalysed the PCR reads using MiXCR and keeps one entry per CDR3 protein. The sample carries fewer than 550,000 distinct CDR3 sequences, about a tenth recorded once. The chain has TRBV20-1 and TRBJ1-1, with 8 bases lining up with TRBD1. The TCR originated in a human donor who donated a stem cell graft to a child with acute myeloid leukemia. Here the sequenced sample was PBMCs from the stem cell graft donor, taken from the stem cell graft. CDR3 protein: CSATGEDEAFF. The CDR3 DNA follows: TGCAGTGCGACAGGGGAGGATGAAGCTTTCTTT.